The 23 T cell receptor beta chains below come from one sample, sequenced in a study of OX40 agonist ivuxolimab in advanced cancers. The protocol was immunoSEQ multiplex PCR, while the TCRdb copy is restricted to in-frame clones and leaves out a portion. In the table there are tens of thousands of clones, more than 80% of which are singletons. The input for sequencing was CD4+ or CD8+ T cells sorted from blood, taken in a trial of the OX40 agonist ivuxolimab. Receptors were obtained from an adult with an advanced solid tumor such as melanoma, head and neck, liver or kidney cancer.

This chain joins TRBV9 and TRBJ2-5; 8 nucleotides line up with TRBD2. The CDR3 sequence is 13 residues long. V shed 4 bases, J shed 4 bases, and the junction held 3 bases outside the gene matches. CDR1 and CDR2 (germline): SGDLS, YYNGEE. The CDR3 DNA is TGTGCCAGCAGCAGGACTAGCTCAGAGACCCAGTACTTC. The encoded protein is CASSRTSSETQYF.

V gene TRBV6-5 combines with J gene TRBJ1-1, with a tentative D call TRBD1 (5 bases). Trimming took off 8 bases at V and 3 bases at J, with 16 bases between the two ends. This CDR3 spans 14 amino acids. Looked up from germline, CDR1 is MNHEY and CDR2 is SVGAGI. This CDR3 reads CASFVDRYHTEAFF. The CDR3 DNA sequence: TGTGCCAGCTTCGTAGACAGATATCACACTGAAGCTTTCTTT.

The chain recombines TRBV19 with TRBJ2-7; D is ambiguous. Trimming stripped 0 bases from V and 6 bases from J, with 9 bases between. Germline-derived CDR1 and CDR2 are LNHDA and SQIVND (reference sequence). The CDR3 spans 13 residues. The CDR3, as DNA: TGTGCCAGTAGTATAGATCTGGATCTCGAGCAGTACTTC. Protein: CASSIDLDLEQYF.

The chain is built from TRBV19 and TRBJ2-3, with 9 bases matching TRBD1. The CDR3 is 16 amino acids. Trimming at V came to 2 bases and at J to 3 bases, leaving 6 bases not matched to a gene. CDR1 and CDR2 (germline): LNHDA, SQIVND (reference sequence). CDR3 amino acids: CASSIMGQGNTDTQYF. In nucleotides, the CDR3 is TGTGCCAGTAGTATAATGGGACAGGGAAATACAGATACGCAGTATTTT. The variable domain in full, with the rest retrieved from reference TRBV19 and TRBJ2-3, is DGGITQSPKYLFRKEGQNVTLSCEQNLNHDAMYWYRQDPGQGLRLIYYSQIVNDFQKGDIAEGYSVSREKKESFPLTVTSAQKNPTAFYLCASSIMGQGNTDTQYFGPGTRLTVL.

This chain joins TRBV6-1 and TRBJ2-7; maybe TRBD1 (6 bases). The V gene lost 4 bases and the J gene lost 2 bases, with 9 bases spanning the gap. Per the germline V gene, CDR1 is MNHNS and CDR2 is SASEGT. The CDR3 spans 13 residues. CDR3 in DNA: TGTGCCAGCAGTGGACAGGAGCCCTACGAGCAGTACTTC. This codes for CASSGQEPYEQYF.

CDR3: CASSPRQGPGWDYGYTF. The CDR3, as DNA: TGTGCCAGCAGCCCTCGACAGGGTCCGGGCTGGGACTATGGCTACACCTTC. The V gene is TRBV9, the J gene TRBJ1-2; 7 bases agree with TRBD1. The CDR3 is 17 amino acids. J lost 3 bases, V lost 4 bases, and 15 bases had no gene match. Germline CDR1 SGDLS, CDR2 YYNGEE.

In this sample, this clone turned up once. The V and J genes are TRBV2 and TRBJ2-5, with 7 bases aligning to TRBD2. The CDR3 has 15 residues. The germline V gene encodes CDR1 SNHLY and CDR2 FYNNEI. The V segment lost 1 base and the J segment 2 bases; nucleotides outside the gene matches: 4. The CDR3 reads CASSEGTREQETQYF. CDR3 sequence (DNA): TGTGCCAGCAGTGAAGGGACTAGGGAACAAGAGACCCAGTACTTC.

The rearrangement uses TRBV14 and TRBJ2-7; 9 bases match TRBD1. CDR1 is SGHDN, CDR2 FVKESK, per germline. This CDR3 region has 16 residues. V shed 5 bases and J 4 bases; nucleotides not matched to a gene: 12. The CDR3 is CASSGQQGQGIYEQYF. DNA for the CDR3: TGTGCCAGCAGCGGCCAGCAAGGACAGGGGATATACGAGCAGTACTTC.

This clone was recorded only once. This sequence joins TRBV7-2 and TRBJ1-2; the D gene is possibly TRBD1 (5 bases). The germline gives CDR1 SGHTA, CDR2 FQGNSA. The CDR3 loop spans 14 amino acids. The V and J ends lost 4 bases and 4 bases respectively, with 13 bases between them. CDR3 coding DNA: TGTGCCAGCAGCTCCTACCAGGGTGGCTATGGCTACACCTTC. It translates to CASSSYQGGYGYTF. The entire variable domain, with the rest obtained from reference TRBV7-2 and TRBJ1-2, is as follows: GAGVSQSPSNKVTEKGKDVELRCDPISGHTALYWYRQSLGQGLEFLIYFQGNSAPDKSGLPSDRFSAERTGGSVSTLTIQRTQQEDSAVYLCASSSYQGGYGYTFGSGTRLTVV.

The chain has TRBV27 and TRBJ2-5; maybe TRBD1 (5 bases). The CDR3 contains 17 residues. The V end was cut by 2 bases, the J end by 1 base, with 17 bases between. The germline V gene has CDR1 MNHEY and CDR2 SMNVEV (reference sequence). CDR3: CASSLIPRWGSQETQYF. Here the CDR3 DNA reads TGTGCCAGCAGTTTAATTCCGCGTTGGGGCAGCCAAGAGACCCAGTACTTC.

The V gene is TRBV7-9, the J gene TRBJ2-2; 7 bases are a match to TRBD1. Germline loops: CDR1 SEHNR, CDR2 FQNEAQ (reference sequence). V gave up 3 bases and J gave up 6 bases; unmatched junction bases: 10. The CDR3 is 16 residues long. The CDR3 reads CASSFFEGAWAGELFF. CDR3 nucleotide sequence: TGTGCCAGCAGCTTTTTCGAGGGGGCTTGGGCCGGGGAGCTGTTTTTT. The full variable domain, its missing parts supplied by reference TRBV7-9 and TRBJ2-2, is DTGVSQNPRHKITKRGQNVTFRCDPISEHNRLYWYRQTLGQGPEFLTYFQNEAQLEKSRLLSDRFSAERPKGSFSTLEIQRTEQGDSAMYLCASSFFEGAWAGELFFGEGSRLTVL.

The V call is TRBV5-1, the J call TRBJ1-1, with a tentative D call TRBD1 (6 bases). Germline values: CDR1 SGHRS, CDR2 YFSETQ. V shed 0 bases and J shed 1 base, with 10 bases lying between them. There are 15 residues in the CDR3. The CDR3 DNA reads TGCGCCAGCAGCTTGGCCGCGGGGGCGAACACTGAAGCTTTCTTT. It yields the protein CASSLAAGANTEAFF.

This chain joins TRBV6-5 and TRBJ1-1; tentatively, D is TRBD1 (6 bases). Trimming removed 6 bases from V and 7 bases from J, with 18 bases in between. The CDR3 sequence is 14 residues long. Germline lookup yields CDR1 MNHEY and CDR2 SVGAGI. DNA of the CDR3: TGTGCCAGCAGACGAACCTCAGGGGTGGGTGAAGCTTTCTTT. It specifies CASRRTSGVGEAFF.

The chain is built from TRBV27 and TRBJ2-7; possibly TRBD1 or TRBD2 for D (5 bases each). This CDR3 has 16 amino acids. Germline values: CDR1 MNHEY, CDR2 SMNVEV (reference sequence). V dropped 0 bases and J dropped 0 bases, with 12 bases sitting between them. CDR3 sequence (DNA): TGTGCCAGCAGTTTATCGAAGGGGACCATCTCCTACGAGCAGTACTTC. Its protein product is CASSLSKGTISYEQYF.

The chain carries TRBV19 and TRBJ2-5; possibly TRBD2 for D (5 bases). The CDR3 is 15 residues long. Trimming stripped 2 bases from V and 2 bases from J, with 12 bases between. Germline CDR1 is LNHDA and CDR2 is SQIVND (reference sequence). This CDR3 is CASSIWVSVQETQYF. CDR3 nucleotide sequence: TGTGCCAGTAGTATATGGGTTAGCGTTCAAGAGACCCAGTACTTC.

The chain carries TRBV6-5 and TRBJ1-4, with TRBD1 matching 7 bases. Trimming removed 6 bases from V and 5 bases from J; junction bases left unmatched: 6. CDR1 and CDR2 from the germline V gene are MNHEY and SVGAGI. There are 14 residues in the CDR3. This CDR3 is CASSPGGGNEKLFF. In DNA form, the CDR3 reads TGTGCCAGCAGCCCAGGGGGAGGGAATGAAAAACTGTTTTTT.

The V gene is TRBV27, the J gene TRBJ2-2; a possible D gene is TRBD2 (5 bases). CDR1 is MNHEY, CDR2 SMNVEV, per germline (reference sequence). V was clipped by 6 bases and J by 2 bases, with 10 bases between them. CDR3 length: 14 amino acids. The CDR3 sequence is CASRASGNTGELFF. DNA for the CDR3: TGTGCCAGCAGGGCAAGCGGCAACACCGGGGAGCTGTTTTTT.

This chain links TRBV9 with TRBJ2-1, with 7 bases identical to TRBD2. There are 10 residues in the CDR3. The germline V gene encodes CDR1 SGDLS and CDR2 YYNGEE. The V segment lost 8 bases and the J segment 8 bases; nucleotides outside the gene matches: 1. The CDR3 DNA is TGTGCCAGAGCGGGGCATGAGCAGTTCTTC. Residues: CARAGHEQFF.

The chain combines TRBV9 with TRBJ2-5; 11 bases align to TRBD2. Unmatched junction bases numbered 11, after V lost 2 bases and J lost 2 bases. The CDR3 consists of 18 residues. CDR1 and CDR2 (germline): SGDLS, YYNGEE. The CDR3 spells CASSVRTSGGVRQETQYF. DNA for the CDR3: TGTGCCAGCAGCGTCCGTACTAGCGGGGGAGTAAGACAAGAGACCCAGTACTTC.

The gene calls are TRBV27 and TRBJ2-3; D remains unclear. The V gene lost 5 bases and the J gene lost 4 bases, with 19 bases spanning the gap. Germline V gene data show CDR1 as MNHEY and CDR2 as SMNVEV (reference sequence). This CDR3 contains 16 residues. The CDR3 coding sequence is TGTGCCAGCAGTCCGACTCCTATCGGGTTTGCAGATACGCAGTATTTT. This translates into CASSPTPIGFADTQYF.

The rearrangement joins TRBV28 to TRBJ2-7; D gene unclear. The CDR3 has 13 amino acids. V lost 6 bases and J 0 bases, leaving 9 bases between the germline ends. In germline, CDR1 is MDHEN, CDR2 SYDVKM. The CDR3 nucleotides read TGTGCCAGCAGCTTTTTATACTCCTACGAGCAGTACTTC. It codes for CASSFLYSYEQYF.

This chain uses TRBV27 with TRBJ1-1; D is ambiguous. Germline V gene lookup returns CDR1 MNHEY and CDR2 SMNVEV (reference sequence). The CDR3 runs to 12 residues. The ends were cut back, 6 bases at V and 5 bases at J, with 10 bases in the middle. CDR3 loop: CASSPLGTEAFF. In nucleotides, the CDR3 is TGTGCCAGCAGCCCGCTAGGGACTGAAGCTTTCTTT.

This clone was recorded only once. The chain recombines TRBV11-2 with TRBJ1-5; D remains ambiguous. The V gene's germline CDR1 is SGHAT and CDR2 FQNNGV. The V end lost 3 bases, the J end lost 0 bases, and 9 bases lay between the germline ends. The CDR3 is 15 amino acids. The CDR3 DNA is TGTGCCAGCAGCTTCGCTGCTCTTAGCAATCAGCCCCAGCATTTT. Its protein is CASSFAALSNQPQHF.